This T cell receptor (beta chain) was identified during a study of shared clonotypes between healthy human individuals. Study-level findings and limits: A generally larger estimated richness was seen in naive subsets than in memory subsets.

CDR1 is KGHSH, CDR2 LQKENI, per germline. With 2 bases removed from V and 0 bases from J, the gap between germline ends came to 6 bases. This CDR3 region has 14 residues. At the deep level, the assay was run. Sorted-subset replicate PCR reactions were performed with roughly 200 ng DNA, corresponding to 25,000 to 35,000 T cell genomes. This table comes from immunoSEQ multiplex PCR, and its TCRdb copy is limited to in-frame clones, with some not included. The sample comprises about 2,500,000 clones, more than 80% of which are singletons, and over 0.12% rests with the top ten. Details on this clone: The antigen is unknown. This sample includes further DNA sequences coding for the same CDR3.

This TCR derives from a man aged 18 to 35 in good health. Sequenced sample: naive CD4+ T cells sorted from blood. Subset reported: CD45RA+ positively selected. The chain couples TRBV18 to TRBJ2-3; D gene uncertain. CDR3 protein: CASSPGPSTDTQYF. CDR3 bases: TGTGCCAGCTCACCAGGGCCTAGCACAGATACGCAGTATTTT.